This T cell receptor (beta chain) stems from a study of CD4 T cells in relation to SARS-CoV-2 and coronaviruses. Study-level background: After about nine days of antigen culture, PBMC TCR beta CDR3s were sequenced.

Trimming pared 7 bases from V and 6 bases from J, leaving 19 bases between. The CDR3 is 15 amino acids. Germline assignment: CDR1 MNHNY and CDR2 SVGAGI (reference sequence). Naive or memory CD4+ cells were cultured 1:1 with T cell-depleted PBMCs plus CEF. This clone has a handful of counts. No antigen is known for it. Survey-level TCR-beta sequencing used DNA from CEF-cultured naive and memory CD4+ T cells. TCRdb's table, derived via immunoSEQ multiplex PCR, lists solely in-frame clones and lacks some. Of 35,000 to 45,000 clones in the sample, about 80% were seen once. Sequencing was performed on naive CD4+ T cells from PBMCs, cultured in vitro. Specified subset: naive CD4+ T cells isolated by negative enrichment. The receptor comes from an adult with COVID-19. The chain combines TRBV6-6 with TRBJ1-5; tentatively, D is TRBD1 (6 bases). CDR3 sequence: CASTYSGGPSQPQHF. The CDR3 coding sequence is TGTGCCAGCACCTATTCCGGGGGGCCGTCTCAGCCCCAGCATTTT.